The rows below give T cell receptor beta chains drawn from one sample of a study of T-cell memory formation after mild COVID-19. TCRdb independently ran MiXCR on the 5' RACE reads; one entry per CDR3 protein. In the table there are 250,000 to 300,000 distinct CDR3 sequences, roughly 18% of which are singletons. Sample: PBMCs or a T cell subset sorted from them (not recorded which). The receptors derive from a man between 18 and 35 years old who had mild COVID-19 (a few samples of this study predate the infection). Cell type and time point are not known. CDR3s include the opening cysteine and the closing phenylalanine or tryptophan. Each record gives: clone size, J gene, CDR3 length, V gene, D gene, CDR3 DNA, CDR3 protein. The D gene is left open where the match is weak. Size tells how often a clone was seen (once, few, many) or the class of an expanded clone, and some rows leave it out.

clone size: -; J gene: TRBJ2-1; CDR3 length: 14; V gene: TRBV29-1; D gene: TRBD2; CDR3 DNA: TGCAGCGCTTTAGCGGGGGGGTCTTACAATGAGCAGTTCTTC; CDR3 protein: CSALAGGSYNEQFF
clone size: many; J gene: TRBJ2-6; CDR3 length: 17; V gene: TRBV5-5; D gene: -; CDR3 DNA: TGTGCCAGCAGCTTGGTCGGTTCCCTACACGGGGCCAACGTCCTGACTTTC; CDR3 protein: CASSLVGSLHGANVLTF
clone size: -; J gene: TRBJ2-1; CDR3 length: 18; V gene: TRBV7-8; D gene: -; CDR3 DNA: TGTGCCAGCAGCTCCACCTTCGACCCGAGGGGGGGCTACAATGAGCAGTTCTTC; CDR3 protein: CASSSTFDPRGGYNEQFF
clone size: few; J gene: TRBJ2-3; CDR3 length: 16; V gene: TRBV3-1; D gene: -; CDR3 DNA: TGTGCCAGCAGCCAAGATATGGGGCTAGTGGTAGATACGCAGTATTTT; CDR3 protein: CASSQDMGLVVDTQYF
clone size: -; J gene: TRBJ2-3; CDR3 length: 14; V gene: TRBV5-1; D gene: TRBD2; CDR3 DNA: TGCGCCAGCAGCCCGGGACTAGAGGCAGATACGCAGTATTTT; CDR3 protein: CASSPGLEADTQYF
clone size: -; J gene: TRBJ1-2; CDR3 length: 14; V gene: TRBV9; D gene: TRBD1; CDR3 DNA: TGTGCCAGCAGCGTAGACAGGGGATTTTATGGCTACACCTTC; CDR3 protein: CASSVDRGFYGYTF
clone size: -; J gene: TRBJ2-3; CDR3 length: 14; V gene: TRBV7-2; D gene: TRBD1; CDR3 DNA: TGTGCCAGCAGCTTATCAGGGGGCGGATTGACGCAGTATTTT; CDR3 protein: CASSLSGGGLTQYF
clone size: -; J gene: TRBJ1-4; CDR3 length: 14; V gene: TRBV7-2; D gene: -; CDR3 DNA: TGTGCCAGCAGCTTTTCAGGGTCTAATGAAAAACTGTTTTTT; CDR3 protein: CASSFSGSNEKLFF
clone size: few; J gene: TRBJ1-2; CDR3 length: 15; V gene: TRBV7-9; D gene: TRBD1; CDR3 DNA: TGTGCCAGCACACAGGGGGAAGGACACGTCTATGGCTACACCTTC; CDR3 protein: CASTQGEGHVYGYTF
clone size: -; J gene: TRBJ1-2; CDR3 length: 13; V gene: TRBV14; D gene: -; CDR3 DNA: TGTGCCAGCAGTCGGACGGATAACTATGGCTACACCTTC; CDR3 protein: CASSRTDNYGYTF
clone size: few; J gene: TRBJ2-5; CDR3 length: 13; V gene: TRBV29-1; D gene: -; CDR3 DNA: TGCAGCGTTGAGCTAAACCTCCGGGAGACCCAGTACTTC; CDR3 protein: CSVELNLRETQYF
clone size: few; J gene: TRBJ1-6; CDR3 length: 15; V gene: TRBV6-6; D gene: -; CDR3 DNA: TGTGCCACTGGGGACACCCCCTCCTATAATTCACCCCTCCACTTT; CDR3 protein: CATGDTPSYNSPLHF
clone size: many; J gene: TRBJ1-6; CDR3 length: 14; V gene: TRBV4-1; D gene: -; CDR3 DNA: TGCGCCAGCAGGAACACTGCAAATAATTCACCCCTCCACTTT; CDR3 protein: CASRNTANNSPLHF
clone size: many; J gene: TRBJ1-6; CDR3 length: 16; V gene: TRBV21-1; D gene: -; CDR3 DNA: TGTGCCAGCAGCAAAGTCCCCCACTCCTATAATTCACCCCTCCACTTT; CDR3 protein: CASSKVPHSYNSPLHF
clone size: many; J gene: TRBJ2-3; CDR3 length: 15; V gene: TRBV12-3/TRBV12-4; D gene: -; CDR3 DNA: TGTGCCAGCAAACCCATGCTGACAAGCACAGATACGCAGTATTTT; CDR3 protein: CASKPMLTSTDTQYF
clone size: few; J gene: TRBJ2-1; CDR3 length: 13; V gene: TRBV29-1; D gene: -; CDR3 DNA: TGCAGCGAGCGGAGCAGTGACTACAATGAGCAGTTCTTC; CDR3 protein: CSERSSDYNEQFF
clone size: few; J gene: TRBJ2-5; CDR3 length: 13; V gene: TRBV20-1; D gene: TRBD2; CDR3 DNA: TGCAGTGCTGGGCCTAGCGGGGTAGAGACCCAGTACTTC; CDR3 protein: CSAGPSGVETQYF
clone size: few; J gene: TRBJ2-3; CDR3 length: 13; V gene: TRBV7-9; D gene: -; CDR3 DNA: TGTGCCAGCAGCGCGGACGGCACAGATACGCAGTATTTT; CDR3 protein: CASSADGTDTQYF
clone size: few; J gene: TRBJ2-1; CDR3 length: 15; V gene: TRBV6-5; D gene: -; CDR3 DNA: TGTGCCAGCAGAGGGTGGGGAGGACTCTACAATGAGCAGTTCTTC; CDR3 protein: CASRGWGGLYNEQFF
clone size: few; J gene: TRBJ1-6; CDR3 length: 12; V gene: TRBV10-3; D gene: -; CDR3 DNA: TGTGCCATCAGTGAGGGACAGTGGACCCTCCACTTT; CDR3 protein: CAISEGQWTLHF
clone size: -; J gene: TRBJ2-7; CDR3 length: 13; V gene: TRBV6-5; D gene: -; CDR3 DNA: TGTGCCAGCGCCCCGAGCCGGTCCTACGAGCAGTACTTC; CDR3 protein: CASAPSRSYEQYF
clone size: -; J gene: TRBJ2-4; CDR3 length: 15; V gene: TRBV18; D gene: TRBD2; CDR3 DNA: TGTGCCAGCTCACCACTCCCTAGCGGGGACAACATTCAGTACTTC; CDR3 protein: CASSPLPSGDNIQYF
clone size: -; J gene: TRBJ1-2; CDR3 length: 13; V gene: TRBV20-1; D gene: -; CDR3 DNA: TGCAGTGCTAGGGGGGCCACTAACTATGGCTACACCTTC; CDR3 protein: CSARGATNYGYTF
clone size: few; J gene: TRBJ1-1; CDR3 length: 13; V gene: TRBV7-6; D gene: -; CDR3 DNA: TGTGCCAGCAGCCCAGGACATCACACTGAAGCTTTCTTT; CDR3 protein: CASSPGHHTEAFF
clone size: few; J gene: TRBJ2-1; CDR3 length: 17; V gene: TRBV6-6; D gene: TRBD1; CDR3 DNA: TGTGCCAGCAGAGACCCTTCCGGGACAGGGACCTACAATGAGCAGTTCTTC; CDR3 protein: CASRDPSGTGTYNEQFF
clone size: -; J gene: TRBJ2-2; CDR3 length: 16; V gene: TRBV7-3; D gene: -; CDR3 DNA: TGTGCCAGCAGCCCGGGGGCGGGGCCTAACACCGGGGAGCTGTTTTTT; CDR3 protein: CASSPGAGPNTGELFF
clone size: few; J gene: TRBJ2-7; CDR3 length: 14; V gene: TRBV28; D gene: -; CDR3 DNA: TGTGCCAGCAGCGTGGGGGGGGGGCCTCACGAGCAGTACTTC; CDR3 protein: CASSVGGGPHEQYF
clone size: once; J gene: TRBJ2-3; CDR3 length: 13; V gene: TRBV6-2/TRBV6-3; D gene: -; CDR3 DNA: TGTGCCAGCAATGGCGTGGGGGCAGATACGCAGTATTTT; CDR3 protein: CASNGVGADTQYF
clone size: few; J gene: TRBJ1-2; CDR3 length: 15; V gene: TRBV29-1; D gene: -; CDR3 DNA: TGCAGCGTTGAAGTCCACGAAGGGGGAGGAGGTGGCTACACCTTC; CDR3 protein: CSVEVHEGGGGGYTF
clone size: few; J gene: TRBJ2-1; CDR3 length: 15; V gene: TRBV5-6; D gene: TRBD2; CDR3 DNA: TGTGCCAGCAGCTCAGGACTAGCGGTCTACAATGAGCAGTTCTTC; CDR3 protein: CASSSGLAVYNEQFF
clone size: many; J gene: TRBJ1-2; CDR3 length: 14; V gene: TRBV4-3; D gene: -; CDR3 DNA: TGCGCCAGCAGCCAAGAGTTGGGGACCTATGGCTACACCTTC; CDR3 protein: CASSQELGTYGYTF
clone size: few; J gene: TRBJ2-3; CDR3 length: 15; V gene: TRBV9; D gene: TRBD2; CDR3 DNA: TGTGCCAGCAGCGCAGCGGGGGCCAGCACAGATACGCAGTATTTT; CDR3 protein: CASSAAGASTDTQYF
clone size: -; J gene: TRBJ2-4; CDR3 length: 14; V gene: TRBV19; D gene: -; CDR3 DNA: TGTGCCAGCGCCTCGCCGGGCTTTAGGAACATTCAGTACTTC; CDR3 protein: CASASPGFRNIQYF
clone size: few; J gene: TRBJ2-7; CDR3 length: 17; V gene: TRBV7-3; D gene: TRBD2; CDR3 DNA: TGTGCCAGCAGCCCGGGACTAGCGGGGGGTACTGGGCGCGAGCAGTACTTC; CDR3 protein: CASSPGLAGGTGREQYF
clone size: -; J gene: TRBJ2-5; CDR3 length: 13; V gene: TRBV5-1; D gene: -; CDR3 DNA: TGCGCCAGCAGGCGGGACCGTGAAGAGACCCAGTACTTC; CDR3 protein: CASRRDREETQYF
clone size: -; J gene: TRBJ2-6; CDR3 length: 17; V gene: TRBV4-2; D gene: -; CDR3 DNA: TGTGCCAGCAGCCAAGATTGGGGTGGTTCTGGGGCCAACGTCCTGACTTTC; CDR3 protein: CASSQDWGGSGANVLTF
clone size: -; J gene: TRBJ2-5; CDR3 length: 16; V gene: TRBV6-5; D gene: TRBD1; CDR3 DNA: TGTGCCAGCAGTTACTCCGGGACAGGGCGCCAAGAGACCCAGTACTTC; CDR3 protein: CASSYSGTGRQETQYF
clone size: few; J gene: TRBJ1-1; CDR3 length: 13; V gene: TRBV5-1; D gene: -; CDR3 DNA: TGCGCCAGCAGCTTGAATCTGAACACTGAAGCTTTCTTT; CDR3 protein: CASSLNLNTEAFF
clone size: few; J gene: TRBJ2-3; CDR3 length: 16; V gene: TRBV24-1; D gene: -; CDR3 DNA: TGTGCCACCAGTGATTTGCAGTCCACTAGCACAGATACGCAGTATTTT; CDR3 protein: CATSDLQSTSTDTQYF
clone size: many; J gene: TRBJ2-3; CDR3 length: 14; V gene: TRBV18; D gene: -; CDR3 DNA: TGTGCCAGCTCACCAGGGCAGGGCACAGATACGCAGTATTTT; CDR3 protein: CASSPGQGTDTQYF
clone size: few; J gene: TRBJ1-1; CDR3 length: 14; V gene: TRBV5-1; D gene: -; CDR3 DNA: TGCGCCAGCAGCTTCGACAACCTGAACACTGAAGCTTTCTTT; CDR3 protein: CASSFDNLNTEAFF
clone size: -; J gene: TRBJ1-2; CDR3 length: 11; V gene: TRBV28; D gene: -; CDR3 DNA: TGTGCCAGCAGGGCCTCGGGTGGCTACACCTTC; CDR3 protein: CASRASGGYTF